This TCR beta chain derives from a study of T cell changes during pregnancy in multiple sclerosis. Here immunoSEQ multiplex PCR was the method, and the copy in TCRdb shows in-frame clones only, minus some. Altogether 30,000 to 40,000 clones are present, more than 75% being singletons, with the ten largest covering around 0.7%. The material was CD4+ T cells from peripheral blood mononuclear cells, obtained in the second trimester of pregnancy. This TCR derives from a female donor in good health, enrolled as a control in a pregnancy study.

The CDR3 sequence: CATPSRLAGGQDTQYF. The CDR3, as DNA: TGTGCCACCCCATCCCGACTAGCGGGGGGGCAAGATACGCAGTATTTT. V gene TRBV21-1 combines with J gene TRBJ2-3; the table's TRBD2 call for D was not verified on the DNA. TRBV21-1 is described as a pseudogene. The CDR3 extends over 16 amino acids.